This T cell receptor (beta chain) was sequenced for a study of T cell responses to AZD1222 COVID-19 vaccine. General observations from the study: Clonal diversity may have been underestimated, and the donors were mostly white British, with more females than males. Reportedly, nearly half of unique spike TCRs recognized epitopes outside B.1.351/B.1.1.7 mutations.

Remarks on this clone: Its antigen is currently unknown.

After removal of 6 bases from V and 5 bases from J, the junction contained 7 bases not matched to a gene. The CDR3 covers 14 residues. Germline values: CDR1 KGHSH, CDR2 LQKENI. Only in-frame clones appear in the TCRdb table, and some are missing; sequencing was by immunoSEQ multiplex PCR. The sample lists 70,000 to 95,000 clones; around 93% were seen once. The sequenced sample was peripheral blood, obtained 28 days after the second AZD1222 dose. This TCR was recovered from an adult who received the AZD1222 COVID-19 vaccine. The chain carries TRBV18 and TRBJ2-5; TRBD1 aligns across 9 bases. CDR3 DNA: TGTGCCAGCTCTTTCGACAGGGGGAAGGAGACCCAGTACTTC. This translates into CASSFDRGKETQYF.